The entry that follows covers one TCR beta chain sequence. This clonotype was detected ten times or more. Its cognate antigen has yet to be identified. One base away there is no much larger clone; base qualities are not given. Receptors were amplified or captured by PCR. Data came from an Illumina HiSeq 4000. Bulk TCR libraries were generated as previously described, with the TCR primers listed in Table S5 used. Purification of total RNA was performed with the Qiagen AllPrep DNA/RNA kit. Before analysis, reads from multiple sequencing runs of one library were combined. The original pipeline was this. Reads were retained only if an exact TCR constant sequence was present, and the retained reads were trimmed to 150 nt and grouped according to their 12-nt molecular barcodes. Reads in each barcode group were sub-clustered using a 15% Levenshtein threshold, and a quality-weighted consensus sequence was built for each RNA molecule. Non-functional sequences were excluded, and lower-count sequences lying one edit away from another sequence were also excluded. Barcode sub-clusters with fewer than 20% of the maximum read count were removed, based on fitting two negative binomial distributions. TCRdb ran its own pipeline on the public reads, namely fastp trimming at Q25 and MiXCR clone calling, and kept in-frame beta chains. Entries are consolidated by CDR3 protein sequence, retaining the most common genes and DNA. The V and J calls shown here were made by TCRdb, not taken from the authors' results. Within this sample are hundreds of thousands of distinct CDR3 sequences, with about a fifth of them counted one time only. Of the sample, 0.75% to 0.85% is held by the ten largest clones.

The germline V gene supplies CDR1 MNHEY and CDR2 SVGEGT. The CDR3 has 16 amino acids, counting the end cysteine and phenylalanine. Kept here is only the CDR3 DNA, which spans 48 bases and is read in frame from base 1. The germline ends are 17 bases apart after V is trimmed by 5 bases and J by 2 bases. Libraries of naive CD8 T cells were generated from roughly 21,000 to 960,000 sorted cells, with 10%, 30% or 50% of the purified RNA used. Naive CD8 T cells, defined as CD8+CD4-CCR7+CD45RA+, were FACS-sorted into RLT Plus buffer on a BD FACSAria II. To test detection sensitivity, Jurkat RNA equal to ten TCR copies was added to samples of about 18,000-1,100,000 naive CD8 T cells. Enrichment of CD8 T cells was done with RosetteSep CD8+ T Cell Enrichment Cocktail plus Ficoll-Paque, and ACK red cell lysis came afterward. The data stem from a study of molecular identifiers for immune sequencing clone quantification (dated by TCRdb to about 2018). Study-level background: For a replicate experiment, RNA from roughly 18,000 or 92,000 naive CD8 T cells was divided into five aliquots, of which four were sequenced. This methods study benchmarked molecular-identifier clustering-based TCR repertoire sequencing (MIDCIRS) and TCR RNA copy counting, using CD8 T cells to do so. The investigation overall reported the following: The sizes of highly expanded clones could end up underestimated when identical TCR molecules share a barcode. Modeling indicated around 2.7 TCR RNA copies recovered per cell, compared with 7.5 to 10 by digital PCR, which implies a capture efficiency of approximately 29%. Even against a background of roughly 1 million naive CD8 T cells, spiked-in Jurkat TCR RNA amounting to a single cell's worth was reported to be detectable. Without barcode sub-clustering, chimeric consensus sequences inflated TCR diversity; chimeras reached as high as 47%. Clones above 20 RNA copies held over 97% of molecules in CMV-specific effector cells but under 1% in naive cells. The naive libraries included spiked-in Jurkat TCR RNA (roughly 11 copies' worth), and this RNA is not part of the donor repertoire.

The chain couples TRBV6-2 or TRBV6-3 to TRBJ2-3; the D gene is perhaps TRBD2, on 5 matching bases. This TCR derives from a human donor in good health. Some libraries in this study had Jurkat cell RNA spiked in. The sequenced material came from naive CD8+ T cells from blood, with Jurkat cell RNA spiked in. The sample's cell subset or site, from its label and the paper: FACS-sorted CD8+CD4-CCR7+CD45RA+ naive T cells. The CDR3 region has the sequence CASSPPWQDFTDTQYF. The sequenced DNA is TGTGCCAGCAGTCCACCTTGGCAGGACTTCACAGATACGCAGTATTTT.